These 31 T cell receptor beta chains were all obtained from the same sample, sequenced in a study of blood T cell repertoires in COVID-19. Assay used: immunoSEQ multiplex PCR; TCRdb lists only in-frame clones, some missing. The sample holds nearly 250,000 clones; around 90% are singletons and the top ten take about 1%. The sample taken for sequencing was PBMCs or T cells enriched from blood (not recorded which). The receptors stem from a man aged 45-60 years who had been exposed to COVID-19.

V is TRBV28 and J is TRBJ1-2; 7 bases fit TRBD1. Germline values: CDR1 MDHEN, CDR2 SYDVKM. V gave up 4 bases and J gave up 4 bases; unmatched junction bases: 12. The CDR3 runs to 16 residues. The CDR3 here is CASSSSGTEQIYGYTF. The CDR3 DNA sequence: TGTGCCAGCAGTTCTTCCGGGACAGAGCAGATCTATGGCTACACCTTC.

The chain links TRBV9 to TRBJ1-5, with D uncertain. Trimming took off 0 bases at V and 3 bases at J, with 10 bases between the two ends. This CDR3 has 15 residues. Germline V CDR1 and CDR2: SGDLS, YYNGEE. CDR3 residues: CASSVGSTDNQPQHF. In DNA, the CDR3 is TGTGCCAGCAGCGTAGGATCTACAGACAATCAGCCCCAGCATTTT.

The genes are TRBV18 and TRBJ1-5, with a possible D match to TRBD1 (5 bases). Trimming took off 5 bases at V and 11 bases at J, with 19 bases between the two ends. Germline lookup yields CDR1 KGHSH and CDR2 LQKENI. The CDR3 contains 14 residues. Here the CDR3 DNA reads TGTGCCAGCTCATCCGGAGTAGGGGCCAGGACCCAGCATTTT. Residues: CASSSGVGARTQHF.

The chain joins TRBV29-1 to TRBJ1-2; TRBD1 agrees at 11 bases. The V gene end was trimmed by 7 bases and the J gene end by 9 bases; junction bases not matched to a gene: 19. CDR3 length: 16 residues. Germline assignment: CDR1 SQVTM and CDR2 ANQGSEA. Here the CDR3 reads CSGLALNRDRGVSYTF. The CDR3 DNA follows: TGCAGCGGCTTAGCCCTAAACCGGGACAGGGGGGTGAGCTACACCTTC.

This clone was detected once. The rearrangement links TRBV7-9 to TRBJ1-5, with TRBD1 as a possible D gene (6 bases). Between the trimmed V and J ends, which lost 5 bases and 3 bases, there was a span of 11 bases. CDR3 size: 14 residues. Germline V CDR1 and CDR2: SEHNR, FQNEAQ (reference sequence). The CDR3 bases are TGTGCCAGCAGCCCTACAGGGAACAATCAGCCCCAGCATTTT. It specifies CASSPTGNNQPQHF.

The chain couples TRBV4-1 to TRBJ2-7, with D tentatively TRBD2 (6 bases). Germline loops: CDR1 MGHRA, CDR2 YSYEKL. The CDR3 extends over 16 amino acids. The V and J ends lost 1 base and 2 bases respectively, with 15 bases between them. CDR3 region: CASSQASAGAAYEQYF. The CDR3 nucleotides are TGCGCCAGCAGCCAAGCTAGCGCAGGCGCAGCCTACGAGCAGTACTTC.

The V call is TRBV30, the J call TRBJ1-4, with 11 bases lining up with TRBD1. Per the germline V gene, CDR1 is GTSNPN and CDR2 is SVGIG (reference sequence). The CDR3 spans 15 residues. Losses at the gene ends were 4 bases for V and 4 bases for J; bases not matched to a gene: 5. The DNA of the CDR3 is TGTGCCTGGAAACCGGGACAGGGGGTTAATGAAAAACTGTTTTTT. Amino acid sequence: CAWKPGQGVNEKLFF.

The chain uses TRBV5-4 and TRBJ2-7; the match to TRBD2 covers 7 bases. There are 13 residues in the CDR3. V was pared by 4 bases and J by 4 bases, with 5 bases of the junction left unmatched. Germline V gives CDR1 SGHNT, CDR2 YYREEE (reference sequence). The CDR3 sequence is CASSPGLEYEQYF. CDR3 nucleotide sequence: TGTGCCAGCAGCCCCGGACTAGAATACGAGCAGTACTTC.

CDR3 nucleotide sequence: TGTGCCAGCAGCCGGGATCGTGGCTACACCTTC. Amino acid sequence: CASSRDRGYTF. The V call is TRBV7-9, the J call TRBJ1-2; D ambiguous. CDR1 and CDR2 (germline): SEHNR, FQNEAQ (reference sequence). This CDR3 is 11 amino acids long. The ends were cut back, 5 bases at V and 7 bases at J, with 8 bases in the middle.

The J gene is TRBJ1-2, the V gene TRBV3-1 (or the pseudogene TRBV3-2); D might be TRBD1 (5 bases). CDR3 size: 12 residues. From germline, CDR1 is LGHDT and CDR2 YNNKEL (reference sequence). The V end lost 2 bases, the J end lost 6 bases, and 7 bases lay between the germline ends. This chain's CDR3 is CASSQTRDGYTF. For the CDR3, the DNA is TGTGCCAGCAGCCAAACCAGGGATGGCTACACCTTC.

The V gene is TRBV5-1, the J gene TRBJ2-6; 7 bases agree with TRBD1. This CDR3 region has 18 residues. In germline, CDR1 is SGHRS, CDR2 YFSETQ. After removal of 4 bases from V and 0 bases from J, the junction contained 10 bases not matched to a gene. CDR3 nucleotides: TGCGCCAGCAGCACACCAACAGGGGCTAGCTCTGGGGCCAACGTCCTGACTTTC. It is translated as CASSTPTGASSGANVLTF.

The V call is TRBV5-1, the J call TRBJ1-3; D might be TRBD1 (5 bases). CDR1 is SGHRS and CDR2 is YFSETQ in the germline V gene. This CDR3 is 13 amino acids long. V lost 4 bases, J lost 3 bases, and 8 bases lay in between. The CDR3 here is CASSPDIGNTIYF. The CDR3 DNA reads as TGCGCCAGCAGCCCGGACATTGGAAACACCATATATTTT.

This sequence joins TRBV3-1 (or the pseudogene TRBV3-2) and TRBJ2-3, with D maybe TRBD2 (5 bases). The CDR3 consists of 13 residues. From germline, CDR1 is LGHDT and CDR2 YNNKEL (reference sequence). Trimming removed 1 base at V and 9 bases at J, with 11 bases between. The CDR3 bases are TGTGCCAGCAGCCAAGTCACGACGGGGACGCAGTATTTT. Translating gives CASSQVTTGTQYF.

The chain couples TRBV9 to TRBJ2-3, with D tentatively TRBD2 (6 bases). The V gene lost 4 bases and the J gene lost 6 bases, with 12 bases spanning the gap. CDR3 length: 13 residues. Germline CDR1 reads SGDLS; CDR2 reads YYNGEE. The CDR3 region has the DNA TGTGCCAGCAGCATGGGGGGTGGGGATACGCAGTATTTT. Translation: CASSMGGGDTQYF.

This chain connects TRBV28 to TRBJ1-2; D unresolved. Trimming left V 0 bases short and J 10 bases short, with 15 bases between. The germline V gene has CDR1 MDHEN and CDR2 SYDVKM. The CDR3 contains 14 residues. In DNA form, the CDR3 reads TGTGCCAGCAGTTTATGGGGAAGAGGGAAGGACTACACCTTC. Translating it yields CASSLWGRGKDYTF.

This clone was found once. The chain employs TRBV6-5 and TRBJ2-1; D is perhaps TRBD2 (6 bases). The CDR3 is made up of 15 amino acids. V lost 4 bases and J lost 8, with 18 bases in between. Germline assignment: CDR1 MNHEY and CDR2 SVGAGI. The CDR3 region has the DNA TGTGCCAGCAGTTTCCAACCCACCTCGGGAGATGAGCAGTTCTTC. Translated: CASSFQPTSGDEQFF.

The chain links TRBV28 to TRBJ1-1; D call uncertain. CDR1 MDHEN and CDR2 SYDVKM come from the germline V gene. This CDR3 comprises 13 residues. V was pared by 2 bases and J by 3 bases, with 7 bases between. CDR3 loop: CASSLREYTEAFF. As DNA, the CDR3 is TGTGCCAGCAGTTTACGGGAGTACACTGAAGCTTTCTTT.

This chain uses TRBV25-1 with TRBJ1-3; perhaps TRBD1 as D (5 bases). The CDR3 runs to 13 residues. Germline lookup yields CDR1 MGHDK and CDR2 SYGVNS. Trimming stripped 8 bases from V and 3 bases from J, with 11 bases between. The CDR3 reads CASSDRDGNTIYF. As DNA, the CDR3 is TGTGCCAGCTCCGACAGAGATGGAAACACCATATATTTT.

V usage is TRBV6-5 and J usage is TRBJ1-2; tentatively, D is TRBD1 (6 bases). This CDR3 region has 14 residues. V shed 5 bases and J shed 5 bases, with 15 bases lying between them. The germline V gene has CDR1 MNHEY and CDR2 SVGAGI. For the CDR3, the DNA is TGTGCCAGCAGTCGTACGGGACAATGGTATGGCTACACCTTC. The encoded protein is CASSRTGQWYGYTF.

V is TRBV5-8 and J is TRBJ2-1; the match to TRBD1 covers 10 bases. V shed 0 bases and J 7 bases; nucleotides not matched to a gene: 7. Germline V gene sequence: CDR1 SGHTS, CDR2 YDEGEE. The CDR3 is 16 amino acids. CDR3 sequence (DNA): TGTGCCAGCAGCTTGGTGGGGACAGGGGCTAGAAATGAGCAGTTCTTC. Protein sequence: CASSLVGTGARNEQFF. Full variable domain (outside the CDR3, taken from reference TRBV5-8 and TRBJ2-1): EAGVTQSPTHLIKTRGQQATLRCSPISGHTSVYWYQQALGLGLQFLLWYDEGEERNRGNFPPRFSGRQFPNYSSELNVNALELEDSALYLCASSLVGTGARNEQFFGPGTRLTVL.

The chain joins TRBV18 to TRBJ2-5; 15 bases agree with TRBD2. V gave up 6 bases and J gave up 3 bases; unmatched junction bases: 5. CDR3 length: 16 residues. CDR1 and CDR2 from the germline V gene are KGHSH and LQKENI. The CDR3 sequence is CASSPRTSGGEETQYF. The CDR3 region has the DNA TGTGCCAGCTCCCCGCGGACTAGCGGGGGGGAAGAGACCCAGTACTTC.

The J gene is TRBJ1-2, the V gene TRBV12-5; TRBD1 is a possible D gene (5 bases). Germline lookup yields CDR1 LGHNT and CDR2 FRNRAP. This CDR3 region has 15 residues. V was clipped by 2 bases and J by 3 bases, with 13 bases between them. For the CDR3, the DNA is TGTGCTAGTGGTTTGCGGGGGGGAATGGACTATGGCTACACCTTC. Its protein product is CASGLRGGMDYGYTF.

CDR3 sequence reads: CASSVGGTASYNEQFF. CDR3 sequence (DNA): TGTGCCAGCAGCGTGGGCGGGACGGCCTCCTACAATGAGCAGTTCTTC. The V and J genes are TRBV9 and TRBJ2-1, with a possible D match to TRBD2 (6 bases). The CDR3 spans 16 residues. V was clipped by 2 bases and J by 0 bases, with 12 bases between them. Germline V lookup: CDR1 SGDLS, CDR2 YYNGEE.

The chain has TRBV2 and TRBJ1-5; D is unresolved. This CDR3 region has 15 residues. The germline V gene has CDR1 SNHLY and CDR2 FYNNEI. With 6 bases removed from V and 0 bases from J, the gap between germline ends came to 12 bases. Written as DNA, the CDR3 is TGTGCCAGCAGGCGGAGGCTCAATAGCAATCAGCCCCAGCATTTT. It encodes CASRRRLNSNQPQHF.

The chain is built from TRBV11-3 and TRBJ1-1, with 7 bases matching TRBD1. This CDR3 is 16 amino acids long. In germline, CDR1 is SGHNT, CDR2 YENEEA. V was clipped by 4 bases and J by 2 bases; unmatched bases: 10. CDR3 bases: TGTGCCAGCAGCTCTGATGGACAGGTTTTCAACACTGAAGCTTTCTTT. It translates to CASSSDGQVFNTEAFF.

The sample holds one count of this clone. This rearrangement joins TRBV9 to TRBJ1-2, with TRBD1 matching over 11 bases. The CDR3 has 14 residues. Germline CDR1 SGDLS, CDR2 YYNGEE. V gave up 4 bases and J gave up 8 bases; unmatched junction bases: 7. CDR3 residues: CASSPRTGGVGYTF. CDR3 coding DNA: TGTGCCAGCAGCCCGCGGACAGGGGGCGTCGGCTACACCTTC. Supplemented by reference TRBV9 and TRBJ1-2, the full variable domain reads DSGVTQTPKHLITATGQRVTLRCSPRSGDLSVYWYQQSLDQGLQFLIQYYNGEERAKGNILERFSAQQFPDLHSELNLSSLELGDSALYFCASSPRTGGVGYTFGSGTRLTVV.

This chain links TRBV7-8 with TRBJ2-3; the match to TRBD2 covers 7 bases. V lost 4 bases, J lost 7 bases, and 8 bases stayed unmatched. CDR1 and CDR2 from the germline V gene are SGHVS and FQNEAQ. This CDR3 has 14 amino acids. CDR3 loop: CASSSAGPGYTQYF. The CDR3 DNA reads TGTGCCAGCAGCTCAGCGGGGCCAGGCTATACGCAGTATTTT.

The gene calls are TRBV9 and TRBJ2-7, with TRBD2 matching 14 bases. CDR3 length: 19 residues. CDR1 and CDR2 from the germline V gene are SGDLS and YYNGEE. Losses at the gene ends were 0 bases for V and 4 bases for J; bases not matched to a gene: 12. The CDR3 reads CASSVGSGLAGAPVYEQYF. The CDR3, as DNA: TGTGCCAGCAGCGTAGGTTCGGGACTAGCGGGGGCCCCCGTTTACGAGCAGTACTTC.

The V gene is TRBV5-4, the J gene TRBJ2-1; perhaps TRBD1 as D (6 bases). The CDR3 is 13 amino acids. The V gene lost 4 bases and the J gene lost 5 bases, with 10 bases spanning the gap. Germline assignment: CDR1 SGHNT and CDR2 YYREEE (reference sequence). The CDR3 DNA follows: TGTGCCAGCAGCGAATGGACAGACAATGAGCAGTTCTTC. The encoded protein is CASSEWTDNEQFF.

The chain is built from TRBV25-1 and TRBJ1-3, with unresolved D. Trimming took 1 base from V and 0 from J, leaving 4 bases between them. This CDR3 spans 14 amino acids. The germline V gene encodes CDR1 MGHDK and CDR2 SYGVNS. Here the CDR3 DNA reads TGTGCCAGCAGTGAATTGAGCTCTGGAAACACCATATATTTT. Translating it yields CASSELSSGNTIYF.

The chain uses TRBV29-1 and TRBJ1-4; D possibly corresponds to TRBD1 (5 bases). Looked up from germline, CDR1 is SQVTM and CDR2 is ANQGSEA. This CDR3 has 15 residues. Between the trimmed V and J ends, which lost 0 bases and 4 bases, there was a span of 12 bases. The CDR3 DNA follows: TGCAGCGTTGAAGATCTTCGGAGGGGTAATGAAAAACTGTTTTTT. Translated: CSVEDLRRGNEKLFF.